One and the same sample provided the 19 T cell receptor beta chains below, sequenced in a study of T cells in Graves' hyperthyroidism and ophthalmopathy. The TCR beta CDR3 regions underwent amplification using RNA transcripts as the source. When the TCR CDR3 underwent first-round RT-PCR, the HTBI primer set was used. TCRdb ran MiXCR on the multiplex PCR reads and lists one entry per CDR3 protein. The sample lists fewer than 350,000 distinct CDR3 sequences, about a sixth occurring once. Material for sequencing was blood. Receptors were obtained from a woman aged 40 to 50 with Graves' ophthalmopathy.

In this sample, this clonotype turned up a few times. The chain employs TRBV4-2 and TRBJ1-3; D unclear. V was trimmed by 1 base and J by 0 bases, leaving 13 bases between them. In germline, CDR1 is LGHNA, CDR2 YNFKEQ. The CDR3 has 17 amino acids. CDR3 in DNA: TGTGCCAGCAGCCAAGGGACTATTCTACGCTCTGGAAACACCATATATTTT. Protein sequence: CASSQGTILRSGNTIYF.

This clonotype was picked up many times. The chain uses TRBV24-1 and TRBJ2-2, with D tentatively TRBD1 (7 bases). This CDR3 is 17 amino acids long. CDR1 is KGHDR and CDR2 is SFDVKD in the germline V gene. V was shortened by 4 bases and J by 1 base, with 15 bases between the two germline ends. CDR3 loop: CATSEEGAGWNTGELFF. In nucleotides, the CDR3 is TGTGCCACCAGTGAGGAGGGGGCGGGTTGGAACACCGGGGAGCTGTTTTTT.

This clonotype was seen ten or more times. The chain combines TRBV2 with TRBJ2-7, with TRBD2 identical over 11 bases. V shed 11 bases, J shed 11 bases, and the junction held 8 bases outside the gene matches. CDR1 and CDR2 from the germline V gene are SNHLY and FYNNEI. The CDR3 contains 11 residues. CDR3 coding DNA: TGTGCCGTTGGACTAGCGGGTGGAGAGTACTTC. This sequence encodes CAVGLAGGEYF. The full variable domain, completed using reference TRBV2 and TRBJ2-7, is EPEVTQTPSHQVTQMGQEVILRCVPISNHLYFYWYRQILGQKVEFLVSFYNNEISEKSEIFDDQFSVERPDGSNFTLKIRSTKLEDSAMYFCAVGLAGGEYFGPGTRLTVT.

The sample holds many counts of this clonotype. The chain carries TRBV3-1 and TRBJ1-5, with 9 bases matching TRBD1. Germline V lookup: CDR1 LGHDT, CDR2 YNNKEL (reference sequence). The junction had 5 bases not matched to a gene; V was cut back by 1 base and J by 1 base. CDR3 length: 17 amino acids. CDR3 sequence reads: CASSQASTGGSNQPQHF. DNA for the CDR3: TGTGCCAGCAGCCAAGCTTCGACAGGGGGGAGCAATCAGCCCCAGCATTTT.

Ten or more counts support this clonotype. This chain connects TRBV28 to TRBJ1-5, with D tentatively TRBD1 (5 bases). The CDR3 consists of 17 residues. Trimming shortened V by 5 bases and J by 0 bases, and 17 bases separated the two germline ends. Germline CDR1 is MDHEN and CDR2 is SYDVKM. The CDR3 DNA reads TGTGCCAGCAGTCCCCCCCGGGGGGAGGATAGCAATCAGCCCCAGCATTTT. This gives the protein CASSPPRGEDSNQPQHF.

This clonotype was recorded at least ten times. The V gene is TRBV20-1, the J gene TRBJ2-2; D not certain. The V gene's germline CDR1 is DFQATT and CDR2 SNEGSKA (reference sequence). The germline V and J ends were trimmed by 5 bases and 4 bases, with 5 bases remaining between them. The CDR3 covers 11 residues. The chain's CDR3 is CSAFRTGELFF. For the CDR3, the DNA is TGCAGTGCTTTTCGCACCGGGGAGCTGTTTTTT.

Ten or more counts support this clonotype. The chain carries TRBV20-1 and TRBJ1-1; D may be TRBD1 (6 bases). This CDR3 comprises 13 residues. Trimming removed 3 bases from V and 4 bases from J, with 12 bases in between. Germline CDR1 is DFQATT and CDR2 is SNEGSKA (reference sequence). CDR3 sequence reads: CSASTGLGTEAFF. For the CDR3, the DNA is TGCAGTGCTAGTACAGGGCTGGGCACTGAAGCTTTCTTT.

The table lists this clonotype with a few counts. V is TRBV12-3 or TRBV12-4 and J is TRBJ1-1; D is unresolved. The V end lost 6 bases, the J end lost 1 base, and 6 bases lay between the germline ends. The CDR3 covers 12 residues. The CDR3 sequence is CASRGPNTEAFF. The CDR3 nucleotides are TGTGCCAGCAGAGGGCCGAACACTGAAGCTTTCTTT.

This clonotype was seen repeatedly, ten times or more. The V call is TRBV6-2 or TRBV6-3, the J call TRBJ1-1; no reliable D call. The CDR3 runs to 14 residues. Germline CDR1 and CDR2: MNHEY and SVGEGT. The V and J ends lost 7 bases and 0 bases respectively, with 12 bases between them. The CDR3 spells CASTSRFMNTEAFF. DNA of the CDR3: TGTGCCAGCACCTCGAGATTTATGAACACTGAAGCTTTCTTT.

This clonotype occurred many times. This chain connects TRBV4-1 to TRBJ1-5; tentative D call: TRBD1 (5 bases). The CDR3 totals 15 residues. CDR1 is MGHRA, CDR2 YSYEKL, per germline. Trimming pared 1 base from V and 7 bases from J, leaving 14 bases between. The CDR3, as DNA: TGCGCCAGCAGCCAAGGTGTCAGGGAAGGACAGCCCCAGCATTTT. This codes for CASSQGVREGQPQHF.

The chain links TRBV7-9 to TRBJ1-5; 7 positions agree with TRBD1. The CDR3 covers 14 residues. Losses at the gene ends were 10 bases for V and 4 bases for J; bases not matched to a gene: 10. The V gene's germline CDR1 is SEHNR and CDR2 FQNEAQ (reference sequence). The CDR3 nucleotides are TGTGCCAACGCTGAGGGGGCCCCGAATCAGCCCCAGCATTTT. This codes for CANAEGAPNQPQHF.

In this sample, this clonotype turned up many times. The chain recombines TRBV7-8 with TRBJ2-2, with 8 bases identical to TRBD2. V gave up 4 bases and J gave up 2 bases; unmatched junction bases: 12. Germline lookup yields CDR1 SGHVS and CDR2 FQNEAQ. The CDR3 length is 18 residues. CDR3 bases: TGTGCCAGCAGCTCAAGGCCTGCGGGAGGAACTAACACCGGGGAGCTGTTTTTT. Translation: CASSSRPAGGTNTGELFF.

This clonotype was seen more than once but under ten times. V and J are TRBV5-5 and TRBJ2-2; the D is unclear. Per the germline V gene, CDR1 is SGHKS and CDR2 is YYEKEE (reference sequence). The CDR3 length is 15 residues. The V end lost 0 bases, the J end lost 2 bases, and 8 bases lay between the germline ends. The CDR3 DNA reads as TGTGCCAGCAGCTTGGTGGTAGGCAACACCGGGGAGCTGTTTTTT. Protein sequence: CASSLVVGNTGELFF.

This clonotype has a count of ten or more. The V and J genes are TRBV30 and TRBJ2-7; either TRBD1 or TRBD2 may supply D (5 bases each). From germline, CDR1 is GTSNPN and CDR2 SVGIG (reference sequence). V was pared by 0 bases and J by 6 bases, with 9 bases between. This CDR3 region has 12 residues. The CDR3 coding sequence is TGTGCCTGGAGTGTACAGAGGGGCGAGCAGTACTTC. Protein: CAWSVQRGEQYF.

This clonotype was observed at least ten times. This chain connects TRBV29-1 to TRBJ1-2; D unclear. The CDR3 covers 11 residues. From germline, CDR1 is SQVTM and CDR2 ANQGSEA. Trimming left V 5 bases short and J 6 bases short, with 10 bases between. The CDR3 loop is CSVRSGDGYTF. As DNA, the CDR3 is TGCAGCGTTCGGTCGGGCGATGGCTACACCTTC.

This clonotype was seen ten or more times. Here the CDR3 reads CASSPRTYAGRNTEAFF. The CDR3 DNA sequence: TGTGCCAGCAGCCCCAGGACCTATGCCGGACGGAACACTGAAGCTTTCTTT. This chain joins TRBV7-9 and TRBJ1-1; D not certain. Germline V lookup: CDR1 SEHNR, CDR2 FQNEAQ (reference sequence). CDR3 size: 17 residues. Trimming shortened V by 5 bases and J by 1 base, and 20 bases separated the two germline ends.

This clonotype was seen many times. V gene TRBV7-8 combines with J gene TRBJ2-5, with TRBD1 identical over 8 bases. Germline loops: CDR1 SGHVS, CDR2 FQNEAQ. The CDR3 contains 15 residues. V was pared by 5 bases and J by 3 bases, with 8 bases of the junction left unmatched. This chain's CDR3 is CASSRGSTGEETQYF. As DNA, the CDR3 is TGTGCCAGCAGCCGAGGCTCGACAGGGGAAGAGACCCAGTACTTC. Using reference TRBV7-8 and TRBJ2-5 for the parts outside the CDR3, the full variable domain is GAGVSQSPRYKVAKRGQDVALRCDPISGHVSLFWYQQALGQGPEFLTYFQNEAQLDKSGLPSDRFFAERPEGSVSTLKIQRTQQEDSAVYLCASSRGSTGEETQYFGPGTRLLVL.

This clonotype was observed a handful of times. The chain couples TRBV10-3 to TRBJ2-4; 7 bases align to TRBD2. Germline V gene lookup returns CDR1 ENHRY and CDR2 SYGVKD. There are 15 residues in the CDR3. The ends lost 8 bases at V and 0 bases at J; junction bases unmatched: 7. This chain's CDR3 is CAIAEGGLAKNIQYF. CDR3 sequence (DNA): TGTGCCATCGCGGAGGGAGGGCTAGCCAAAAACATTCAGTACTTC.

This clonotype has only a few counts. This chain joins TRBV6-1 and TRBJ2-5; the match to TRBD2 covers 8 bases. CDR3 length: 16 amino acids. The V segment lost 7 bases and the J segment 0 bases; nucleotides outside the gene matches: 10. Germline-derived CDR1 and CDR2 are MNHNS and SASEGT. The CDR3 DNA is TGTGCCAGCACCAACACTAGCGGTGCGTACCAAGAGACCCAGTACTTC. Translation gives CASTNTSGAYQETQYF.